Detailed here is one T cell receptor (beta chain). Repertoires were generated with immunoSEQ multiplex PCR, while TCRdb's copy carries only in-frame clones and drops some. This table has some 25,000 clones, 60% to 80% appearing once. The sample originates from a study of sequential checkpoint blockade in melanoma. Whole-study context: First-line arms were nivolumab then ipilimumab, or the reverse, randomized 1:1. Each arm's sequence ended with maintenance nivolumab.

Treatment described: randomized to nivolumab then ipilimumab (arm A) or the reverse (arm B). DNA-damaging chemotherapy had not been given to any patient beforehand. Live CD3+CD8+ CD19− CD56− cells were sorted from PBMCs. From germline, CDR1 is SGDLS and CDR2 YYNGEE. The length of the CDR3 is 15 residues. J lost 7 bases, V lost 3 bases, and 5 bases had no gene match. Source: CD8+ T cells sorted from blood (inferred from file names), taken from a patient given nivolumab and ipilimumab in sequence. The chain employs TRBV9 and TRBJ2-7; 15 nucleotides match TRBD2. This TCR derives from a human donor with melanoma. CDR3 bases: TGTGCCAGCAGCGGCGGGACTAGCGGGGGGCGGGAGCAGTACTTC. This codes for CASSGGTSGGREQYF.